This T cell receptor (beta chain) is drawn from a study of CD4 T cells in relation to SARS-CoV-2 and coronaviruses. Study information: Patient ages ranged from 21 to 72, median 38.

Overall study findings and caveats: Compared with monoreactive clones, crossreactive clones showed significantly weaker SARS-CoV-2 expansion.

The CDR3 length is 16 residues. Germline CDR1 and CDR2: SGHTA and FQGNSA. With 2 bases clipped from V and 3 bases from J, the junction kept 6 bases outside the gene matches. Naive or memory CD4+ cells were cultured 1:1 with T cell-depleted PBMCs plus CEF. About this clone: Its antigen remains unidentified.

Libraries were prepared by immunoSEQ multiplex PCR; TCRdb keeps only in-frame clonotypes and omits some of them. The top ten hold around 20% of the sample, which has some 38,000 clones, 60% to 80% seen once. The V call is TRBV7-2, the J call TRBJ2-7; 11 bases align to TRBD2. Material for sequencing was memory CD4+ T cells from PBMCs, cultured in vitro. This sequence was found in an adult with COVID-19. The CDR3 coding sequence is TGTGCCAGCAGCTTAACTAGCGGGAGTCGGGGCTACGAGCAGTACTTC. Residues: CASSLTSGSRGYEQYF.